Below, one TCR beta chain is given with its context. Its target is unknown. This specimen belongs to a study of OX40 agonist ivuxolimab in advanced cancers. Study details: Dosing consisted of intravenous ivuxolimab at 0.01 to 10 mg/kg every 2 weeks.

In germline, CDR1 is WNHNN, CDR2 SYGVQD (reference sequence). V was pared by 4 bases and J by 3 bases, with 10 bases between. This CDR3 is built from 13 residues. General study findings and limits: In a subset of nonresponders, normalized T-cell clonal expansion was also low.

The protocol was immunoSEQ multiplex PCR, while the TCRdb copy is restricted to in-frame clones and leaves out a portion. The sample shows nearly 90,000 clones, approximately 87% of them seen only once. The sequence came from an adult with an advanced solid tumor such as melanoma, head and neck, liver or kidney cancer. The chain carries TRBV10-1 and TRBJ2-7; D remains unclear. The specimen comprised CD4+ or CD8+ T cells sorted from blood, sampled in a trial of the OX40 agonist ivuxolimab. CDR3 DNA: TGCGCCAGCAGTGGGCCCCCCTTCTACGAGCAGTACTTC. Its translation: CASSGPPFYEQYF.